This T cell receptor beta chain comes out of a study of blood T cell repertoires in COVID-19. Turning to the study itself: Acute and convalescent COVID-19 specimens originated in the United States, Italy and Spain. Sources were T cells, B-cell-depleted T cells, or PBMCs; the material itself was cDNA or gDNA.

This CDR3 contains 16 residues. The V segment lost 3 bases and the J segment 3 bases; nucleotides outside the gene matches: 6. The germline V gene encodes CDR1 SEHNR and CDR2 FQNEAQ (reference sequence). Original analysis: Estimation of nucleated cell counts was performed using reference gene primer amplification. The table came from immunoSEQ multiplex PCR; TCRdb's copy has only in-frame clones and leaves some out. The V and J calls and clone size come from that table; D and trimming were worked out from the DNA. This sample has tens of thousands of clones, with 91% found just once. This TCR came from a woman aged 45-65 years in a cohort sampled during active COVID-19. Source material: peripheral blood. The chain links TRBV7-9 to TRBJ2-1, with 9 bases lining up with TRBD2. CDR3 region: CASSLGAGGSYNEQFF. CDR3 DNA sequence: TGTGCCAGCAGCTTGGGAGCGGGGGGAAGCTACAATGAGCAGTTCTTC. Full variable domain (missing parts from reference TRBV7-9 and TRBJ2-1): DTGVSQNPRHKITKRGQNVTFRCDPISEHNRLYWYRQTLGQGPEFLTYFQNEAQLEKSRLLSDRFSAERPKGSFSTLEIQRTEQGDSAMYLCASSLGAGGSYNEQFFGPGTRLTVL.